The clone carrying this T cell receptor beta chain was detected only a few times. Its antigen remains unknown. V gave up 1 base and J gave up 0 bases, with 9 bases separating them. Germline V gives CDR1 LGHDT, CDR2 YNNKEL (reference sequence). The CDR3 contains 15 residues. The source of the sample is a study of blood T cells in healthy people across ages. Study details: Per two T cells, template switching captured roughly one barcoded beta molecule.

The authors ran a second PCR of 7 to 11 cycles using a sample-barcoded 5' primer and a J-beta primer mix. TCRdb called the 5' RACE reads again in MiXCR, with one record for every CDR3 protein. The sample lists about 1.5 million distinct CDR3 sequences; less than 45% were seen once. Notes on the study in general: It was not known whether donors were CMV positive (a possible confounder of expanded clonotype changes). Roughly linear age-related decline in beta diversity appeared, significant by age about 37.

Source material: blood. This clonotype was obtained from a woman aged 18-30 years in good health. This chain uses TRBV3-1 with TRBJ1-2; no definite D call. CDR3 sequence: CASSQGLQTNYGYTF. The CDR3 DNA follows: TGTGCCAGCAGCCAAGGTTTACAGACTAACTATGGCTACACCTTC.